Following are 28 T cell receptor beta chains from one sample sequenced in a study of shared clonotypes between healthy human individuals. The protocol was immunoSEQ multiplex PCR, while the TCRdb copy is restricted to in-frame clones and leaves out a portion. The table has over a million clones, roughly 96% seen once. The specimen sequenced was naive CD4+ T cells sorted from blood. The sample's subset: CD45RA+ positively selected. Receptor source: a man younger than 45 in good health.

The V and J genes are TRBV2 and TRBJ2-5, with 8 nucleotides matching TRBD1. With V trimmed by 2 bases and J by 5 bases, 7 bases remained unmatched. Germline-derived CDR1 and CDR2 are SNHLY and FYNNEI. CDR3 length: 15 amino acids. CDR3 in DNA: TGTGCCAGCAGTGAATCAGTCAGGGGGCTGGAGACCCAGTACTTC. Protein: CASSESVRGLETQYF.

The chain recombines TRBV5-4 with TRBJ2-3, with a possible D match to TRBD2 (6 bases). The germline V gene encodes CDR1 SGHNT and CDR2 YYREEE (reference sequence). V was shortened by 2 bases and J by 1 base, with 11 bases between the two germline ends. This CDR3 has 15 amino acids. CDR3 sequence (DNA): TGTGCCAGCAGCTTTGGTATAGCGGGCACAGATACGCAGTATTTT. Amino acid sequence: CASSFGIAGTDTQYF.

The genes are TRBV11-2 and TRBJ1-1, with D perhaps TRBD1 (6 bases). Trimming took off 1 base at V and 8 bases at J, with 11 bases between the two ends. This CDR3 comprises 13 residues. Germline lookup yields CDR1 SGHAT and CDR2 FQNNGV. CDR3 sequence reads: CASSLGTAVEAFF. Here the CDR3 DNA reads TGTGCCAGCAGCTTAGGGACAGCCGTAGAAGCTTTCTTT.

This chain joins TRBV6-1 and TRBJ2-7; D is unresolved. This CDR3 comprises 14 residues. V lost 8 bases and J 2 bases, leaving 16 bases between the germline ends. Germline CDR1 MNHNS, CDR2 SASEGT. CDR3 in amino acids: CASRLGDTTYEQYF. CDR3 sequence (DNA): TGTGCCAGCCGGCTCGGAGATACTACCTACGAGCAGTACTTC.

Turning to this clone: The same CDR3 can be traced to other DNA sequences in this sample. This sequence joins TRBV19 and TRBJ2-5; D perhaps matches TRBD2 (5 bases). The V and J ends lost 5 bases and 2 bases respectively, with 6 bases between them. The CDR3 has 12 residues. From germline, CDR1 is LNHDA and CDR2 SQIVND (reference sequence). For the CDR3, the DNA is TGTGCCAGTAGTCCGGGACAAGAGACCCAGTACTTC. It yields the protein CASSPGQETQYF.

V is TRBV6-5 and J is TRBJ1-3; the D is unclear. Germline assignment: CDR1 MNHEY and CDR2 SVGAGI. CDR3 length: 15 amino acids. Deletions cut 3 bases from V and 2 bases from J, with 11 bases between. The CDR3 DNA is TGTGCCAGCAGTTATGATCCAGTCCCTGGAAACACCATATATTTT. This sequence encodes CASSYDPVPGNTIYF.

V usage is TRBV5-1 and J usage is TRBJ1-4; D not resolved. CDR1 and CDR2 (germline): SGHRS, YFSETQ. Trimming shortened V by 4 bases and J by 0 bases, and 7 bases separated the two germline ends. This CDR3 region has 14 residues. This CDR3 reads CASSPESTNEKLFF. DNA for the CDR3: TGCGCCAGCAGCCCGGAATCAACTAATGAAAAACTGTTTTTT.

The rearrangement joins TRBV5-4 to TRBJ2-5; 9 nucleotides match TRBD2. Germline V CDR1 and CDR2: SGHNT, YYREEE (reference sequence). V lost 2 bases and J lost 5; bases outside the gene matches: 10. This CDR3 has 16 residues. The CDR3 sequence is CASSLWLAGSVETQYF. The DNA for the CDR3 is TGTGCCAGCAGCTTATGGCTAGCGGGATCGGTGGAGACCCAGTACTTC.

CDR3 DNA sequence: TGTGCCAGCAGTGCCCATGGGACGTCTACCTACGAGCAGTACTTC. Its protein is CASSAHGTSTYEQYF. The gene calls are TRBV28 and TRBJ2-7; D is possibly TRBD1 or TRBD2 (5 bases each). There are 15 residues in the CDR3. Germline V gene data show CDR1 as MDHEN and CDR2 as SYDVKM. Trimming removed 5 bases at V and 2 bases at J, with 16 bases between.

The rearrangement joins TRBV5-4 to TRBJ2-1, with 8 nucleotides matching TRBD2. Unmatched junction bases numbered 10, after V lost 4 bases and J lost 7 bases. CDR1 SGHNT and CDR2 YYREEE come from the germline V gene (reference sequence). The CDR3 has 15 amino acids. As DNA, the CDR3 is TGTGCCAGCAGCGCCGCGGGACTAGGGTTAAATGAGCAGTTCTTC. Translating gives CASSAAGLGLNEQFF.

V and J are TRBV5-6 and TRBJ2-1, with a possible D match to TRBD1 (5 bases). Trimming stripped 3 bases from V and 5 bases from J, with 21 bases between. The germline V gene encodes CDR1 SGHDT and CDR2 YYEEEE. This CDR3 contains 17 residues. In DNA form, the CDR3 reads TGTGCCAGCAGCTACCTACTACTACCAGGGATGAACAATGAGCAGTTCTTC. Protein product: CASSYLLLPGMNNEQFF.

This chain joins TRBV5-6 and TRBJ2-2; D is uncertain. The V gene lost 4 bases and the J gene lost 2 bases, with 12 bases spanning the gap. Germline CDR1 reads SGHDT; CDR2 reads YYEEEE. CDR3 length equals 15 residues. The DNA of the CDR3 is TGTGCCAGCAGCAGGAGACCGATTAACACCGGGGAGCTGTTTTTT. Translated: CASSRRPINTGELFF.

The chain recombines TRBV5-4 with TRBJ1-2; D perhaps matches TRBD1 (5 bases). Germline V lookup: CDR1 SGHNT, CDR2 YYREEE (reference sequence). This CDR3 comprises 16 residues. Deletions cut 0 bases from V and 0 bases from J, with 12 bases between. CDR3 DNA: TGTGCCAGCAGCTTGGCTCCGGGACCGACTAACTATGGCTACACCTTC. It is translated as CASSLAPGPTNYGYTF. Complete variable domain (other parts from reference TRBV5-4 and TRBJ1-2): ETGVTQSPTHLIKTRGQQVTLRCSSQSGHNTVSWYQQALGQGPQFIFQYYREEENGRGNFPPRFSGLQFPNYSSELNVNALELDDSALYLCASSLAPGPTNYGYTFGSGTRLTVV.

V is TRBV7-9 and J is TRBJ2-7, with TRBD1 matching 7 bases. This CDR3 comprises 19 residues. Looked up from germline, CDR1 is SEHNR and CDR2 is FQNEAQ (reference sequence). J lost 0 bases, V lost 4 bases, and 18 bases had no gene match. The chain's CDR3 is CASSSLRIPGQRDSYEQYF. The CDR3 DNA sequence: TGTGCCAGCAGCTCGCTACGAATTCCGGGACAGAGAGACTCCTACGAGCAGTACTTC.

The chain recombines TRBV7-2 with TRBJ2-5, with D possibly matching TRBD2 (6 bases). Deletions cut 5 bases from V and 6 bases from J, with 22 bases between. This CDR3 has 16 amino acids. Per the germline V gene, CDR1 is SGHTA and CDR2 is FQGNSA. CDR3 region: CASSPGSGERRKTQYF. In DNA form, the CDR3 reads TGTGCCAGCAGCCCAGGGTCGGGGGAGCGTAGGAAGACCCAGTACTTC.

This chain joins TRBV6-5 and TRBJ2-3; D is perhaps TRBD2 (6 bases). V was cut by 10 bases and J by 3 bases, with 17 bases left in between. The germline gives CDR1 MNHEY, CDR2 SVGAGI. The CDR3 is 14 residues long. In nucleotides, the CDR3 is TGTGCCACCTGCAGGGAGGCGGGGACAGATACGCAGTATTTT. Its translation is CATCREAGTDTQYF.

The table lists this clone with a count of one. Other DNA sequences in the sample encode the same CDR3. The chain links TRBV7-3 to TRBJ2-7; 9 nucleotides match TRBD1. The CDR3 runs 14 residues. J gave up 3 bases and V 5 bases, and 5 bases lay outside the gene matches. CDR1 and CDR2 from the germline V gene are SGHTA and FQGTGA. The CDR3 loop is CASSQTGGLYEQYF. The CDR3 nucleotides read TGTGCCAGCAGCCAAACAGGGGGCCTCTACGAGCAGTACTTC. The complete variable domain, with remaining parts taken from reference TRBV7-3 and TRBJ2-7, reads GAGVSQTPSNKVTEKGKYVELRCDPISGHTALYWYRQSLGQGPEFLIYFQGTGAADDSGLPNDRFFAVRPEGSVSTLKIQRTERGDSAVYLCASSQTGGLYEQYFGPGTRLTVT.

The V and J genes are TRBV7-9 and TRBJ2-7; TRBD2 matches 7 bases. Germline V CDR1 and CDR2: SEHNR, FQNEAQ (reference sequence). V was clipped by 5 bases and J by 5 bases; unmatched bases: 9. The CDR3 length is 14 residues. CDR3 region: CASSPLAALDEQYF. CDR3 sequence (DNA): TGTGCCAGCAGCCCCCTAGCGGCCCTAGACGAGCAGTACTTC. The full variable domain, in which reference TRBV7-9 and TRBJ2-7 provide the parts outside the CDR3, is DTGVSQNPRHKITKRGQNVTFRCDPISEHNRLYWYRQTLGQGPEFLTYFQNEAQLEKSRLLSDRFSAERPKGSFSTLEIQRTEQGDSAMYLCASSPLAALDEQYFGPGTRLTVT.

The rearrangement links TRBV19 to TRBJ2-5; no clear D gene. The germline V gene has CDR1 LNHDA and CDR2 SQIVND (reference sequence). This CDR3 has 14 amino acids. V lost 6 bases to trimming and J lost 1 base, with 12 bases between them. The CDR3 region is CASSTPWSQETQYF. For the CDR3, the DNA is TGTGCCAGTAGCACGCCGTGGAGCCAAGAGACCCAGTACTTC. The whole variable domain, filled in from reference TRBV19 and TRBJ2-5, reads DGGITQSPKYLFRKEGQNVTLSCEQNLNHDAMYWYRQDPGQGLRLIYYSQIVNDFQKGDIAEGYSVSREKKESFPLTVTSAQKNPTAFYLCASSTPWSQETQYFGPGTRLLVL.

The V and J genes are TRBV7-2 and TRBJ1-2; 10 bases map to TRBD1. V lost 4 bases, J lost 2 bases, and 4 bases stayed unmatched. The CDR3 loop spans 15 amino acids. Germline-derived CDR1 and CDR2 are SGHTA and FQGNSA. The CDR3 DNA reads as TGTGCCAGCAGCTCGGGACAGGGGCCAAACTATGGCTACACCTTC. It codes for CASSSGQGPNYGYTF.

A remark on this clone: This same CDR3 is encoded by further DNA sequences in the sample. The chain has TRBV5-4 and TRBJ2-7; D unresolved. The CDR3 spans 14 residues. Trimming stripped 2 bases from V and 0 bases from J, with 9 bases between. The germline V gene has CDR1 SGHNT and CDR2 YYREEE (reference sequence). The CDR3 loop is CASSLGGSSYEQYF. The CDR3 DNA is TGTGCCAGCAGCTTAGGTGGTAGCTCCTACGAGCAGTACTTC.

The chain is built from TRBV7-9 and TRBJ2-1; D possibly corresponds to TRBD1 (6 bases). From germline, CDR1 is SEHNR and CDR2 FQNEAQ (reference sequence). This CDR3 has 12 amino acids. Trimming took 1 base from V and 12 from J, leaving 10 bases between them. The CDR3 DNA follows: TGTGCCAGCAGCTTAGTGGGGGCTGCGCAGTTCTTC. Residues: CASSLVGAAQFF.

This clone occurred once. This chain joins TRBV10-1 and TRBJ1-1; D remains unclear. V lost 3 bases, J lost 2 bases, and 10 bases lay in between. The germline V gene encodes CDR1 WNHNN and CDR2 SYGVQD (reference sequence). This CDR3 has 14 amino acids. The CDR3 nucleotides are TGCGCCAGCAGTGACACCCGGACCAACACTGAAGCTTTCTTT. Its protein is CASSDTRTNTEAFF.

V usage is TRBV18 and J usage is TRBJ2-2, with 10 bases matching TRBD2. The length of the CDR3 is 17 residues. The J segment lost 5 bases and the V segment lost 0 bases, leaving 6 bases of the junction unmatched. The germline gives CDR1 KGHSH, CDR2 LQKENI. Here the CDR3 reads CASSPPRAGGRTGELFF. The CDR3 DNA follows: TGTGCCAGCTCACCACCGAGAGCGGGAGGGAGGACCGGGGAGCTGTTTTTT.

V gene TRBV5-1 combines with J gene TRBJ1-1, with 8 bases fitting TRBD1. The CDR3 contains 14 residues. Germline loops: CDR1 SGHRS, CDR2 YFSETQ. The J segment lost 5 bases and the V segment lost 2 bases, leaving 5 bases of the junction unmatched. The CDR3 loop is CASSFSGGGTEAFF. For the CDR3, the DNA is TGCGCCAGCAGCTTCTCAGGGGGCGGGACTGAAGCTTTCTTT.

This clone has only one observation. V is TRBV2 and J is TRBJ1-2; no definite D call. CDR3 length: 15 residues. Between the trimmed V and J ends, which lost 0 bases and 0 bases, there was a span of 8 bases. The germline V gene has CDR1 SNHLY and CDR2 FYNNEI. The DNA for the CDR3 is TGTGCCAGCAGTGAAGCGCGGGGAGCTAACTATGGCTACACCTTC. Protein: CASSEARGANYGYTF.

V is TRBV28 and J is TRBJ1-5; D gene uncertain. Germline V gives CDR1 MDHEN, CDR2 SYDVKM. CDR3 length equals 13 residues. The V gene lost 10 bases and the J gene lost 4 bases, with 14 bases spanning the gap. CDR3 amino acids: CAIQAGLNQPQHF. The CDR3 DNA sequence: TGTGCCATCCAAGCAGGTCTTAATCAGCCCCAGCATTTT. Looking up the rest from reference TRBV28 and TRBJ1-5 gives the full variable domain: DVKVTQSSRYLVKRTGEKVFLECVQDMDHENMFWYRQDPGLGLRLIYFSYDVKMKEKGDIPEGYSVSREKKERFSLILESASTNQTSMYLCAIQAGLNQPQHFGDGTRLSIL.

J is TRBJ2-3 and V is TRBV19; D is unresolved. V was trimmed by 1 base and J by 0 bases, leaving 14 bases between them. Germline values: CDR1 LNHDA, CDR2 SQIVND (reference sequence). CDR3 size: 17 residues. The CDR3 loop reads CASSIGRSVSSTDTQYF. CDR3 bases: TGTGCCAGTAGTATAGGTAGGAGCGTCTCTAGCACAGATACGCAGTATTTT.